This TCR beta chain was observed in a study of blood T cell repertoires in COVID-19. Study details: The United States, Italy and Spain were the sources of the acute and convalescent COVID-19 samples.

This table comes from immunoSEQ multiplex PCR, and its TCRdb copy is limited to in-frame clones, with some not included. The data contain roughly 200,000 clones, about 76% of them singletons. The CDR3 sequence is 13 residues long. The V end lost 7 bases, the J end lost 2 bases, and 10 bases lay between the germline ends. Germline lookup yields CDR1 LNHDA and CDR2 SQIVND (reference sequence). The receptor was isolated from a woman aged 50 to 65 with active or convalescent COVID-19. The chain couples TRBV19 to TRBJ2-3, with D unclear. Sequencing used peripheral blood. This CDR3 is CASKRSNTDTQYF. CDR3 DNA: TGTGCCAGTAAACGGTCTAACACAGATACGCAGTATTTT.